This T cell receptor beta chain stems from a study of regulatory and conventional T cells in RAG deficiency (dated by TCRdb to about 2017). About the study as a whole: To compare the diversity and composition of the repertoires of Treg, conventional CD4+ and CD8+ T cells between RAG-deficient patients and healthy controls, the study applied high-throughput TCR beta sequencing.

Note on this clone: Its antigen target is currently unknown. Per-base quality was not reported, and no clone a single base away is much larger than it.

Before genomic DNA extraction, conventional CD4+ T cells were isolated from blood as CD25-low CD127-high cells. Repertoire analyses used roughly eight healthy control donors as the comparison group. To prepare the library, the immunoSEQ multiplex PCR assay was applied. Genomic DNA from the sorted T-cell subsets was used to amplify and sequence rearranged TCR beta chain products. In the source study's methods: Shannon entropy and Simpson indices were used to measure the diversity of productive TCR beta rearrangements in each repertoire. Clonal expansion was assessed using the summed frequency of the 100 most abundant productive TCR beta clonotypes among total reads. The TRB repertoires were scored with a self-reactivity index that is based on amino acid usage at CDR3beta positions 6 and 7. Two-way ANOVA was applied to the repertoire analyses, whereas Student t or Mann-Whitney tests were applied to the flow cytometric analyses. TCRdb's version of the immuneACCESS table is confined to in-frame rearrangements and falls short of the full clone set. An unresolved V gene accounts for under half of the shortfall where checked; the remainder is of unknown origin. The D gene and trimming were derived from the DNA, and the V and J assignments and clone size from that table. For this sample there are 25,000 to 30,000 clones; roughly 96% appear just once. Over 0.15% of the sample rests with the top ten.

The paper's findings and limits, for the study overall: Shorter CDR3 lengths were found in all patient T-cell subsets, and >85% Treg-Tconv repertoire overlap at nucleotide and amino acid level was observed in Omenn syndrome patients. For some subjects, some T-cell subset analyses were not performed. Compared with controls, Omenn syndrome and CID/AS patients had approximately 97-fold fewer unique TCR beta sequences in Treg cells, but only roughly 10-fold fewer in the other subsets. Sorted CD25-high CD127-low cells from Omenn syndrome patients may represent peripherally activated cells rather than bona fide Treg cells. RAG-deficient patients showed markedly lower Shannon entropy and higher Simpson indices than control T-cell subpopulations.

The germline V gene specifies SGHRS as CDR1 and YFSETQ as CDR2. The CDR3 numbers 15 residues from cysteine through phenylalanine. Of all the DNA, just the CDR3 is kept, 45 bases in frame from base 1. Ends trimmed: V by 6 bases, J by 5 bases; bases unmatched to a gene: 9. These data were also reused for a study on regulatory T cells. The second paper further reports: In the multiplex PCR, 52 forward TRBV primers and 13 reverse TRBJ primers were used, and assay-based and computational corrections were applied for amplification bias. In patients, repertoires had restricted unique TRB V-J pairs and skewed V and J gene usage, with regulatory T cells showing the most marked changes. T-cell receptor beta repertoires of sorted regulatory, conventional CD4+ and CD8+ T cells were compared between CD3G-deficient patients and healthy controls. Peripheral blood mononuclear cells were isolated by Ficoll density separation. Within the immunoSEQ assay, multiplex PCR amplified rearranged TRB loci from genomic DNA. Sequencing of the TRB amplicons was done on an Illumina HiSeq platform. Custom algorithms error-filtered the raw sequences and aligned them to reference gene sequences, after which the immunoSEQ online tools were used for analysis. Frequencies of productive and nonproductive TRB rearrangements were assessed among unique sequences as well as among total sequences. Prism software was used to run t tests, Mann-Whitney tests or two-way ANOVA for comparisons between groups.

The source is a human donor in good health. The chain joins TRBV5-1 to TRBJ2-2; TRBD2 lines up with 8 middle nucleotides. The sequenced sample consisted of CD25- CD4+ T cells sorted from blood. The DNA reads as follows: TGCGCCAGCACAGAGGGCGCTAGCGGGACCGGGGAGCTGTTTTTT. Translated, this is CASTEGASGTGELFF.